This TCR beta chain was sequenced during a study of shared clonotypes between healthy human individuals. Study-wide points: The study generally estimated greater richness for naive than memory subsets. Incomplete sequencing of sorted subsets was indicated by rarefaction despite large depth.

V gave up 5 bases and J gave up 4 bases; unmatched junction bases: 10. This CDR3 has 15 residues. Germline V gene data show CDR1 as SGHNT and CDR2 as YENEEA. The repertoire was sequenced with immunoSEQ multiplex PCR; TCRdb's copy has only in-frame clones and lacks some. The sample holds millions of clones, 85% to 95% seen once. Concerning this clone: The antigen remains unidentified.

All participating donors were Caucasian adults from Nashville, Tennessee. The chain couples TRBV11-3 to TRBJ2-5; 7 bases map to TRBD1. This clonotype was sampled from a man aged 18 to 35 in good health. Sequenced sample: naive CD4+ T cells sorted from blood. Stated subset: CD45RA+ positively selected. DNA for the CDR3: TGTGCCAGCAGCCCGGACCTCGGGACAGCAGAGACCCAGTACTTC. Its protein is CASSPDLGTAETQYF.